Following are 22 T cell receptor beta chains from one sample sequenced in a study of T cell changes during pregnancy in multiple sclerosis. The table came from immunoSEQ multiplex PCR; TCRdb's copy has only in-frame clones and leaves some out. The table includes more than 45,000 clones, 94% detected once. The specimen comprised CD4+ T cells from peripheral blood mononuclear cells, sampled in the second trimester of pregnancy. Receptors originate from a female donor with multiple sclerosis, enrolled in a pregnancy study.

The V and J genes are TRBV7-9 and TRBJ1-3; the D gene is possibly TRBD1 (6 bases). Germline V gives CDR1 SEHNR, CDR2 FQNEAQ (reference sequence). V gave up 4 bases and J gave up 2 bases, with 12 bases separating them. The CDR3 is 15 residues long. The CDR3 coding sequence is TGTGCCAGCAGCTCAGGGGAAAGGGCTGGAAACACCATATATTTT. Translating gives CASSSGERAGNTIYF. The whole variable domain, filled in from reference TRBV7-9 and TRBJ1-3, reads DTGVSQNPRHKITKRGQNVTFRCDPISEHNRLYWYRQTLGQGPEFLTYFQNEAQLEKSRLLSDRFSAERPKGSFSTLEIQRTEQGDSAMYLCASSSGERAGNTIYFGEGSWLTVV.

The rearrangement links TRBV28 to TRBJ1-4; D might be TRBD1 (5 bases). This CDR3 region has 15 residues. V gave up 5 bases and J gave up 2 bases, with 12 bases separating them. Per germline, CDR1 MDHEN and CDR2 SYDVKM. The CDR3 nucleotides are TGTGCCAGCAGTCTACCGACAGTTACTAATGAAAAACTGTTTTTT. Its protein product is CASSLPTVTNEKLFF.

CDR3 nucleotides: TGTGCCTGGGGGAGGACTAGCGGGGGGATGGATGAGCAGTTCTTC. Its translation is CAWGRTSGGMDEQFF. The chain carries TRBV30 and TRBJ2-1; 14 bases are shared with TRBD2. The germline CDR1 and CDR2 sequences are GTSNPN and SVGIG (reference sequence). J lost 8 bases, V lost 5 bases, and 8 bases had no gene match. CDR3 length equals 15 residues.

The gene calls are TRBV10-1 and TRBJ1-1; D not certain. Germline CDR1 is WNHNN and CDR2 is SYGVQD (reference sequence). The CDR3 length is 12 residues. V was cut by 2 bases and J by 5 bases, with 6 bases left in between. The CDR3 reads CASSEPLTEAFF. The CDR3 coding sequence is TGCGCCAGCAGTGAGCCCTTAACTGAAGCTTTCTTT.

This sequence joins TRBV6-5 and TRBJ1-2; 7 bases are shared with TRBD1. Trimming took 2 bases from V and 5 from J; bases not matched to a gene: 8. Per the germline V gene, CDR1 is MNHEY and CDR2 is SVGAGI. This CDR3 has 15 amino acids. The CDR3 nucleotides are TGTGCCAGCAGTTACAAAGGGGGCCCCTTTTATGGCTACACCTTC. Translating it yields CASSYKGGPFYGYTF.

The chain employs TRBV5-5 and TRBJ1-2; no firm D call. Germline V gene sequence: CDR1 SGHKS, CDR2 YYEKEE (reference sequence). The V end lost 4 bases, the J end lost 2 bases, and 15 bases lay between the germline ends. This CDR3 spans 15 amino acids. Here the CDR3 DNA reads TGTGCCAGCAGCCAACTGGGGAGGGCCAACTATGGCTACACCTTC. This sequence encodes CASSQLGRANYGYTF.

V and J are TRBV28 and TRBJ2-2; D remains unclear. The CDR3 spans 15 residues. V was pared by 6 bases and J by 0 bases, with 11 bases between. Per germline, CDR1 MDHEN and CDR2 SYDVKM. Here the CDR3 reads CASSPPPANTGELFF. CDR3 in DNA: TGTGCCAGCAGCCCCCCCCCAGCGAACACCGGGGAGCTGTTTTTT.

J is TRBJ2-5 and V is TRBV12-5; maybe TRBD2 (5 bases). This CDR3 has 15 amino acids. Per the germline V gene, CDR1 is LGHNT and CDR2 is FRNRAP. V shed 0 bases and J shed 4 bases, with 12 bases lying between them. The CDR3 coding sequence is TGTGCTAGTGGTTTGGTACGGTTACGGGGAGAGACCCAGTACTTC. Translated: CASGLVRLRGETQYF.

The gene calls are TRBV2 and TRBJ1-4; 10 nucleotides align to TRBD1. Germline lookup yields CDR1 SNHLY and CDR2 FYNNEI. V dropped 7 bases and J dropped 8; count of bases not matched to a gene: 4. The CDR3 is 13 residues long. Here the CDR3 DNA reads TGTGCCAGCACCAAGGACAGGGGGGAAAAACTGTTTTTT. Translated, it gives CASTKDRGEKLFF.

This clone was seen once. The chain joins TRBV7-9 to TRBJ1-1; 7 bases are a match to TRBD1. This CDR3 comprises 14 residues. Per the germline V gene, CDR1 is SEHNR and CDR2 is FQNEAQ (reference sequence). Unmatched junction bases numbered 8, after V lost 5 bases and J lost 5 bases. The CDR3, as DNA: TGTGCCAGCAGCGACAACAGGGGTCTAACTGAAGCTTTCTTT. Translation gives CASSDNRGLTEAFF.

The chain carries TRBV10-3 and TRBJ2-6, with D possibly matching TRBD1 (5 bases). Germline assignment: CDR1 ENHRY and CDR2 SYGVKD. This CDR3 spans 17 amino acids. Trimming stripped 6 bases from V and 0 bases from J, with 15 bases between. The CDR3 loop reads CAIRGYRRSSGANVLTF. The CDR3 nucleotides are TGTGCCATCAGGGGGTACAGGCGATCCTCTGGGGCCAACGTCCTGACTTTC.

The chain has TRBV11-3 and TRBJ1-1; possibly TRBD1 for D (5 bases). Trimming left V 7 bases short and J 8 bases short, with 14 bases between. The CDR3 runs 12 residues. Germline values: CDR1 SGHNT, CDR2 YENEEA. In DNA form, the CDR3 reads TGTGCCAGCAAAGGCCGCGGGACCGAAGCTTTCTTT. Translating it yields CASKGRGTEAFF.

CDR3 bases: TGCTTAGGAGGGAGTAGGAGTGAGCAGTTCTTC. It specifies CLGGSRSEQFF. The rearrangement links TRBV29-1 to TRBJ2-1; the D gene is possibly TRBD2 (6 bases). From germline, CDR1 is SQVTM and CDR2 ANQGSEA. The CDR3 covers 11 residues.

CDR3 nucleotides: TGTGCCTGGAGTCCCGTTGACAGGGGGCGAGCAAAGGCAGATACGCAGTATTTT. It specifies CAWSPVDRGRAKADTQYF. This rearrangement joins TRBV30 to TRBJ2-3; TRBD1 aligns across 10 bases. CDR1 is GTSNPN, CDR2 SVGIG, per germline (reference sequence). The CDR3 is 18 residues long. After removal of 2 bases from V and 4 bases from J, the junction contained 15 bases not matched to a gene.

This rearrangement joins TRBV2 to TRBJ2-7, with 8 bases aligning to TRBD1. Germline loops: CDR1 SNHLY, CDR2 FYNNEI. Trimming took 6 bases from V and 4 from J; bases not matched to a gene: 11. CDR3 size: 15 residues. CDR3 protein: CASRPQGTGAYEQYF. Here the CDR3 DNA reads TGTGCCAGCAGACCGCAAGGGACAGGCGCGTACGAGCAGTACTTC. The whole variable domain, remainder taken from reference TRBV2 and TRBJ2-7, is EPEVTQTPSHQVTQMGQEVILRCVPISNHLYFYWYRQILGQKVEFLVSFYNNEISEKSEIFDDQFSVERPDGSNFTLKIRSTKLEDSAMYFCASRPQGTGAYEQYFGPGTRLTVT.

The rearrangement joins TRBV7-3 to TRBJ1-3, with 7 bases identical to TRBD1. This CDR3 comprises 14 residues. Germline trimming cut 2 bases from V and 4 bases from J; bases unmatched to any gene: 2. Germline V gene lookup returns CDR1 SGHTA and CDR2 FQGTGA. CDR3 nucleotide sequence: TGTGCCAGCAGCTTATCAGGGGGGGGAAACACCATATATTTT. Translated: CASSLSGGGNTIYF.

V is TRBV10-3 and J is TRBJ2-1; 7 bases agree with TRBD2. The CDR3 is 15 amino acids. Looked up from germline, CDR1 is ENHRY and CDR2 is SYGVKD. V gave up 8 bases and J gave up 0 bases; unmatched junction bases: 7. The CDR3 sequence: CAIGSSGVSYNEQFF. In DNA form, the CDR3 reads TGTGCCATCGGTTCCAGCGGGGTCTCCTACAATGAGCAGTTCTTC.

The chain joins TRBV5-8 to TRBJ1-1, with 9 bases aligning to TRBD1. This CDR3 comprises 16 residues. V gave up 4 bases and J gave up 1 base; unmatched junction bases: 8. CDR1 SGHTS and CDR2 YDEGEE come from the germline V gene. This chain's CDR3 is CASSIRQGGGNTEAFF. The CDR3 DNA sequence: TGTGCCAGCAGCATTCGACAGGGGGGAGGGAACACTGAAGCTTTCTTT.

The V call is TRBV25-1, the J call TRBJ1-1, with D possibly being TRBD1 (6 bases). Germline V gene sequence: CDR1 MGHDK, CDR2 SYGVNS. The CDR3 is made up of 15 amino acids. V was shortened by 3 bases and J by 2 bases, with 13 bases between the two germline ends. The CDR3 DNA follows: TGTGCCAGCAGTGAGTTCGGGACACCCAACACTGAAGCTTTCTTT. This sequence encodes CASSEFGTPNTEAFF.

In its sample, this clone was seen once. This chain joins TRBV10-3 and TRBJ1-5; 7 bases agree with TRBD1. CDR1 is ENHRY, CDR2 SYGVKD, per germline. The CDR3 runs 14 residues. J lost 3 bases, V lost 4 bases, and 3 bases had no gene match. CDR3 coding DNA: TGTGCCATCAGTGGTGGACAGGTCAATCAGCCCCAGCATTTT. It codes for CAISGGQVNQPQHF.

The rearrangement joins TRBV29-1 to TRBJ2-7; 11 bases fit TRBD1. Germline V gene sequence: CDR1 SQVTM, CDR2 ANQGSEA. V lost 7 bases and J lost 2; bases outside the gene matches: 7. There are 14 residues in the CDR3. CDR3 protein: CSAGDRGVPYEQYF. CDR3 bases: TGCAGCGCAGGGGACAGGGGGGTGCCCTACGAGCAGTACTTC.

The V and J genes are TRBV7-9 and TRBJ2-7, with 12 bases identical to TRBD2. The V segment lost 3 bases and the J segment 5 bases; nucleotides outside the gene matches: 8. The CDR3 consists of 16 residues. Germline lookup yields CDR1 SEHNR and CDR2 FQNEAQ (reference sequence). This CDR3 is CASSLGLAGYYHEQYF. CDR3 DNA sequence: TGTGCCAGCAGCTTGGGACTAGCGGGTTATTACCACGAGCAGTACTTC.